The 24 T cell receptor beta chains presented below share a single source sample, sequenced in a study of shared clonotypes between healthy human individuals. This table comes from immunoSEQ multiplex PCR, and its TCRdb copy is limited to in-frame clones, with some not included. The sample consists of some 1,600,000 clones, under 99% of them appearing once. Sample: naive CD4+ T cells sorted from blood. Subset of the sample: CD45RA+ positively selected. Every receptor here comes from a young man in good health.

The chain links TRBV7-9 to TRBJ1-3, with a possible D match to TRBD1 (6 bases). This CDR3 contains 16 residues. Germline V gives CDR1 SEHNR, CDR2 FQNEAQ (reference sequence). The ends were cut back, 2 bases at V and 3 bases at J, with 14 bases in the middle. CDR3: CASSLYRAGGGNTIYF. In DNA form, the CDR3 reads TGTGCCAGCAGCTTATACAGGGCCGGGGGTGGAAACACCATATATTTT. The full variable domain, its missing parts supplied by reference TRBV7-9 and TRBJ1-3, is DTGVSQNPRHKITKRGQNVTFRCDPISEHNRLYWYRQTLGQGPEFLTYFQNEAQLEKSRLLSDRFSAERPKGSFSTLEIQRTEQGDSAMYLCASSLYRAGGGNTIYFGEGSWLTVV.

V gene TRBV5-1 combines with J gene TRBJ2-3; 9 bases line up with TRBD2. CDR3 length: 16 amino acids. The germline CDR1 and CDR2 sequences are SGHRS and YFSETQ. V gave up 0 bases and J gave up 2 bases; unmatched junction bases: 4. CDR3 amino acids: CASSLVGLAHTDTQYF. CDR3 DNA sequence: TGCGCCAGCAGCTTGGTGGGACTAGCTCACACAGATACGCAGTATTTT.

The chain employs TRBV27 and TRBJ1-3, with D hard to call. V shed 5 bases and J shed 0 bases, with 14 bases lying between them. The CDR3 length is 16 residues. Germline V gives CDR1 MNHEY, CDR2 SMNVEV (reference sequence). CDR3: CASSARGVPSGNTIYF. Here the CDR3 DNA reads TGTGCCAGCAGTGCCCGGGGAGTCCCCTCTGGAAACACCATATATTTT.

The chain joins TRBV7-9 to TRBJ1-4; 11 nucleotides agree with TRBD1. The germline V gene has CDR1 SEHNR and CDR2 FQNEAQ (reference sequence). This CDR3 is 15 amino acids long. The trim removed 0 bases at V and 7 bases at J, leaving 1 base unmatched. The CDR3 region is CASSLAGTGGEKLFF. The CDR3 region has the DNA TGTGCCAGCAGCTTAGCGGGGACAGGGGGTGAAAAACTGTTTTTT. The full variable domain, rest sourced from reference TRBV7-9 and TRBJ1-4, is DTGVSQNPRHKITKRGQNVTFRCDPISEHNRLYWYRQTLGQGPEFLTYFQNEAQLEKSRLLSDRFSAERPKGSFSTLEIQRTEQGDSAMYLCASSLAGTGGEKLFFGSGTQLSVL.

The V and J genes are TRBV28 and TRBJ2-5; D perhaps matches TRBD2 (7 bases). Germline CDR1 reads MDHEN; CDR2 reads SYDVKM. The CDR3 sequence is 15 residues long. Trimming pared 5 bases from V and 4 bases from J, leaving 17 bases between. In DNA form, the CDR3 reads TGTGCCAGCAGTAATACCCCGGGGGGCTTAGAGACCCAGTACTTC. Translating it yields CASSNTPGGLETQYF.

The chain couples TRBV6-5 to TRBJ2-2; no clear D. V was shortened by 0 bases and J by 3 bases, with 11 bases between the two germline ends. CDR1 is MNHEY, CDR2 SVGAGI, per germline. The CDR3 extends over 16 amino acids. In DNA form, the CDR3 reads TGTGCCAGCAGTTACTCGGCCCCCGATTACACCGGGGAGCTGTTTTTT. Its translation is CASSYSAPDYTGELFF.

The V gene is TRBV9, the J gene TRBJ2-7, with 7 positions matching TRBD2. Germline values: CDR1 SGDLS, CDR2 YYNGEE. CDR3 size: 15 residues. J gave up 3 bases and V 3 bases, and 9 bases lay outside the gene matches. CDR3 sequence: CASSADTRGYYEQYF. CDR3 nucleotide sequence: TGTGCCAGCAGCGCCGACACGCGGGGGTACTACGAGCAGTACTTC. The variable domain in full, completed from reference TRBV9 and TRBJ2-7, reads DSGVTQTPKHLITATGQRVTLRCSPRSGDLSVYWYQQSLDQGLQFLIQYYNGEERAKGNILERFSAQQFPDLHSELNLSSLELGDSALYFCASSADTRGYYEQYFGPGTRLTVT.

CDR3 coding DNA: TGCAGCGTCGCCTCTCCGGGACTAGCTCAAGAGACCCAGTACTTC. Amino acids: CSVASPGLAQETQYF. J is TRBJ2-5 and V is TRBV29-1, with 9 bases lining up with TRBD2. The V gene end was trimmed by 6 bases and the J gene end by 2 bases; junction bases not matched to a gene: 10. This CDR3 spans 15 amino acids. Germline-derived CDR1 and CDR2 are SQVTM and ANQGSEA.

The V and J genes are TRBV6-6 and TRBJ1-4, with D possibly matching TRBD1 (5 bases). V was shortened by 2 bases and J by 6 bases, with 13 bases between the two germline ends. This CDR3 contains 15 residues. Germline-derived CDR1 and CDR2 are MNHNY and SVGAGI (reference sequence). CDR3 in DNA: TGTGCCAGCAGTTACGGCTCAGGGTATTATGAAAAACTGTTTTTT. This translates into CASSYGSGYYEKLFF.

V is TRBV29-1 and J is TRBJ1-2; 7 bases line up with TRBD1. The V segment lost 7 bases and the J segment 2 bases; nucleotides outside the gene matches: 7. This CDR3 spans 13 amino acids. Per the germline V gene, CDR1 is SQVTM and CDR2 is ANQGSEA. CDR3 coding DNA: TGCAGCGCGAGGACAGGACTAAACTATGGCTACACCTTC. Its translation is CSARTGLNYGYTF.

This clone was seen a single time. This sequence joins TRBV28 and TRBJ2-7; D call uncertain. CDR3 length: 14 residues. The V gene lost 5 bases and the J gene lost 3 bases, with 14 bases spanning the gap. CDR1 and CDR2 (germline): MDHEN, SYDVKM. The DNA for the CDR3 is TGTGCCAGCAGTGTTGGGGTTAAGTTCTACGAGCAGTACTTC. This sequence encodes CASSVGVKFYEQYF.

Written as DNA, the CDR3 is TGTGCCAGCCGTGTTTTTGGGCCGGGTGAAAAACTGTTTTTT. Translating it yields CASRVFGPGEKLFF. The chain uses TRBV2 and TRBJ1-4; D remains unclear. Germline V gene lookup returns CDR1 SNHLY and CDR2 FYNNEI. Deletions cut 8 bases from V and 7 bases from J, with 17 bases between. This CDR3 comprises 14 residues.

The chain links TRBV6-5 to TRBJ2-2, with D uncertain. This CDR3 is built from 14 residues. The V end lost 2 bases, the J end lost 5 bases, and 9 bases lay between the germline ends. CDR1 and CDR2 (germline): MNHEY, SVGAGI. The CDR3 region has the DNA TGTGCCAGCAGTTACAGGCTACCGACCGGGGAGCTGTTTTTT. It translates to CASSYRLPTGELFF.

The CDR3: CASSLLAGAYEQYF. The CDR3 region has the DNA TGTGCCAGCAGTTTACTAGCGGGAGCTTACGAGCAGTACTTC. This chain uses TRBV6-6 with TRBJ2-7, with 11 bases that match TRBD2. CDR3 length: 14 residues. Germline-derived CDR1 and CDR2 are MNHNY and SVGAGI (reference sequence). The junction had 3 bases not matched to a gene; V was cut back by 4 bases and J by 4 bases.

The chain has TRBV5-4 and TRBJ1-5; no definite D call. Between the trimmed V and J ends, which lost 5 bases and 2 bases, there was a span of 14 bases. This CDR3 is built from 15 residues. The V gene's germline CDR1 is SGHNT and CDR2 YYREEE (reference sequence). For the CDR3, the DNA is TGTGCCAGCAGTCTTCGGCCGACACGCAATCAGCCCCAGCATTTT. Amino acid sequence: CASSLRPTRNQPQHF. Supplemented by reference TRBV5-4 and TRBJ1-5, the full variable domain reads ETGVTQSPTHLIKTRGQQVTLRCSSQSGHNTVSWYQQALGQGPQFIFQYYREEENGRGNFPPRFSGLQFPNYSSELNVNALELDDSALYLCASSLRPTRNQPQHFGDGTRLSIL.

This clone was seen once. The chain uses TRBV7-8 and TRBJ2-5; D might be TRBD1 (5 bases). V was shortened by 5 bases and J by 3 bases, with 13 bases between the two germline ends. The CDR3 totals 14 residues. Germline assignment: CDR1 SGHVS and CDR2 FQNEAQ. The chain's CDR3 is CASSPTGVEETQYF. The CDR3 nucleotides are TGTGCCAGCAGCCCAACAGGCGTGGAAGAGACCCAGTACTTC.

The gene calls are TRBV30 and TRBJ2-1; TRBD2 might be the D (5 bases). Germline V gives CDR1 GTSNPN, CDR2 SVGIG (reference sequence). The V and J ends lost 3 bases and 3 bases respectively, with 9 bases between them. This CDR3 has 13 amino acids. The CDR3 region is CAWREDHYNEQFF. CDR3 bases: TGTGCCTGGAGGGAGGACCACTACAATGAGCAGTTCTTC. Together with reference TRBV30 and TRBJ2-1, the CDR3 gives the full variable domain: SQTIHQWPATLVQPVGSPLSLECTVEGTSNPNLYWYRQAAGRGLQLLFYSVGIGQISSEVPQNLSASRPQDRQFILSSKKLLLSDSGFYLCAWREDHYNEQFFGPGTRLTVL.

V gene TRBV9 combines with J gene TRBJ2-1; a possible D gene is TRBD2 (5 bases). Germline values: CDR1 SGDLS, CDR2 YYNGEE. Between the trimmed V and J ends, which lost 4 bases and 8 bases, there was a span of 25 bases. The CDR3 extends over 17 amino acids. The CDR3 sequence: CASSSQLGARPVHEQFF. The CDR3 DNA follows: TGTGCCAGCAGCTCCCAACTAGGAGCGAGGCCCGTGCATGAGCAGTTCTTC.

The V gene is TRBV11-2, the J gene TRBJ2-3, with 9 bases lining up with TRBD2. V was clipped by 5 bases and J by 4 bases; unmatched bases: 7. The CDR3 runs 15 residues. Germline V gene sequence: CDR1 SGHAT, CDR2 FQNNGV. This CDR3 reads CASSMTIAGADTQYF. The CDR3 DNA is TGTGCCAGCAGCATGACGATAGCGGGAGCAGATACGCAGTATTTT.

V is TRBV10-3 and J is TRBJ2-1, with 12 bases that match TRBD2. Germline loops: CDR1 ENHRY, CDR2 SYGVKD. The CDR3 contains 15 residues. The ends lost 6 bases at V and 6 bases at J; junction bases unmatched: 6. DNA of the CDR3: TGTGCCATCAGCTTGACTAGCGGGAGTCGCAATGAGCAGTTCTTC. It is translated as CAISLTSGSRNEQFF.

V usage is TRBV7-2 and J usage is TRBJ2-4; 9 bases are shared with TRBD2. The CDR3 is made up of 15 amino acids. The V and J ends lost 1 base and 9 bases, in that order; junction bases with no gene match: 7. The germline gives CDR1 SGHTA, CDR2 FQGNSA. The CDR3 region has the DNA TGTGCCAGCAGCTTAGGGCCAGCGGGAGGCGGCATTCAGTACTTC. Its protein is CASSLGPAGGGIQYF.

This CDR3 reads CASRRPGLKFSEQFF. Here the CDR3 DNA reads TGTGCCAGCAGACGTCCGGGACTCAAGTTCAGTGAGCAGTTCTTC. The chain joins TRBV11-2 to TRBJ2-1; D is possibly TRBD2 (6 bases). V was shortened by 6 bases and J by 9 bases, with 21 bases between the two germline ends. Germline values: CDR1 SGHAT, CDR2 FQNNGV. CDR3 length: 15 amino acids.

DNA for the CDR3: TGTGCCATCAGTGTTCGGGGGGAAGCTTTCTTT. Protein sequence: CAISVRGEAFF. The J gene is TRBJ1-1, the V gene TRBV10-3; D may be TRBD1 (5 bases). The CDR3 sequence is 11 residues long. V lost 4 bases and J 8 bases, leaving 8 bases between the germline ends. CDR1 and CDR2 from the germline V gene are ENHRY and SYGVKD.

The chain has TRBV15 and TRBJ2-7; D call uncertain. The CDR3 covers 16 residues. In germline, CDR1 is LNHNV, CDR2 YYDKDF (reference sequence). V was trimmed by 0 bases and J by 1 base, leaving 13 bases between them. CDR3 DNA: TGTGCCACCAGCAGAGATCCTGGAGAGAGTTCCTACGAGCAGTACTTC. The encoded protein is CATSRDPGESSYEQYF.